This is a list of T cell receptor beta chains from one sample in a study of T cells after yellow fever vaccination. A single record per CDR3 protein comes from TCRdb applying MiXCR to the 5' RACE reads. The profile shows 300,000 or so distinct CDR3 sequences, approximately 7% of them singletons. The sample consisted of PBMCs, taken about 49 days after the first yellow fever vaccination. The receptors here all came from a man younger than 30 who received the YFV17D yellow fever vaccine. The CDR3 runs from the conserved cysteine through the conserved F or W. D genes are given only for firm matches. Expanded clones are given a class, and other clones once, few, many or no size at all.

D	J	size	V	DNA	CDR3
-	TRBJ2-3	few	TRBV7-2	TGTGCCAGCAGCCCGGGGACACTAAACACAGATACGCAGTATTTT	CASSPGTLNTDTQYF
TRBD2	TRBJ2-5	few	TRBV7-2	TGTGCCAGCAGCTTCGGGGGGGTAGAAGAGACCCAGTACTTC	CASSFGGVEETQYF
-	TRBJ2-2	few	TRBV10-3	TGTGCCATCAACAGCGGGCATCAAGCGGCCGGGGAGCTGTTTTTT	CAINSGHQAAGELFF
-	TRBJ1-2	-	TRBV6-5	TGTGCCAGCAGTTACACCCGACTCCTTAACTATGGCTACACCTTC	CASSYTRLLNYGYTF
TRBD1	TRBJ2-5	many	TRBV6-5	TGTGCCAGCAGTAGACAGGGGGTGGAAGAGACCCAGTACTTC	CASSRQGVEETQYF
-	TRBJ1-4	many	TRBV18	TGTGCCAGCTCACCATCGGGGGAAAAACTGTTTTTT	CASSPSGEKLFF
TRBD1	TRBJ2-2	few	TRBV27	TGTGCCAGCAGTTGGAACAGGGGCCCCGGGGAGCTGTTTTTT	CASSWNRGPGELFF
TRBD2	TRBJ2-2	few	TRBV11-2	TGTGCCAGCAGCTTTGGGACTAGCGGAACTACCGGGGAGCTGTTTTTT	CASSFGTSGTTGELFF
TRBD1	TRBJ1-3	-	TRBV14	TGTGCCAGGAGCCAGGGACAGGGGAGGGGAAACACCATATATTTT	CARSQGQGRGNTIYF
-	TRBJ2-1	few	TRBV27	TGTGCCAGCAGTTTTAAGCCAGTGGTCTACAATGAGCAGTTCTTC	CASSFKPVVYNEQFF
TRBD1	TRBJ1-1	-	TRBV20-1	TGCAGTGCTAGAGATGCCGGGACAGGGAACACTGAAGCTTTCTTT	CSARDAGTGNTEAFF
TRBD1	TRBJ2-1	few	TRBV5-1	TGCGCCAGCAGCCCTAAGCCCGGACAGGGAGACAATGAGCAGTTCTTC	CASSPKPGQGDNEQFF
-	TRBJ2-5	-	TRBV12-3/TRBV12-4	TGTGCCAGCAGTTTCGGCAACCAAGAGACCCAGTACTTC	CASSFGNQETQYF
-	TRBJ1-1	many	TRBV29-1	TGCAGCTCCTGGACGGATAACACTGAAGCTTTCTTT	CSSWTDNTEAFF
TRBD1	TRBJ1-3	-	TRBV4-3	TGCGCCAGCAGCCAGGAAGGACAGGGCCTCTCGGGAAACACCATATATTTT	CASSQEGQGLSGNTIYF
TRBD2	TRBJ2-2	many	TRBV7-3	TGTGCCAGCAGCTTTTTAGCGGGGGGCTGGACCGGGGAGCTGTTTTTT	CASSFLAGGWTGELFF
TRBD1	TRBJ1-1	few	TRBV5-4	TGTGCCAGCACCTTTCTGACTTATTCGACTGGACAGGTGAACACTGAAGCTTTCTTT	CASTFLTYSTGQVNTEAFF
TRBD1	TRBJ2-2	-	TRBV6-1	TGTGCCAGCAGCCGCCCAGAAGAAGGGACAGGATACACCGGGGAGCTGTTTTTT	CASSRPEEGTGYTGELFF
-	TRBJ2-2	many	TRBV6-2/TRBV6-3	TGTGCCAGCAGTTATTATAGCACCGGGGAGCTGTTTTTT	CASSYYSTGELFF
TRBD1	TRBJ2-7	-	TRBV20-1	TGCAGTGCTAGGGGGACAGGGATGTACGAGCAGTACTTC	CSARGTGMYEQYF
TRBD2	TRBJ2-3	-	TRBV7-2	TGTGCCAGCAGCCGCGGGGGGGGTAGAGATACGCAGTATTTT	CASSRGGGRDTQYF
-	TRBJ1-2	few	TRBV7-2	TGTGCCAGCAGCTTAGGGGGGTCCCTCGGCTACACCTTC	CASSLGGSLGYTF
-	TRBJ1-2	-	TRBV7-2	TGTGCCAGCAGCTTTTCACCAGCAAACTATGGCTACACCTTC	CASSFSPANYGYTF
TRBD2	TRBJ2-5	few	TRBV10-3	TGTGCCATCAGTGAGGCCCTATCAGCGGGGGGAAAAGAGACCCAGTACTTC	CAISEALSAGGKETQYF
TRBD1	TRBJ2-2	many	TRBV5-4	TGTGCCAGCAGCCCTCTGGGACAGGGAGCGAACACCGGGGAGCTGTTTTTT	CASSPLGQGANTGELFF
TRBD2	TRBJ2-3	few	TRBV12-3/TRBV12-4	TGTGCCAGCAGTCCCCATTACGGGGGGGAAGATACGCAGTATTTT	CASSPHYGGEDTQYF
TRBD2	TRBJ2-1	few	TRBV7-2	TGTGCCAGCAGCTTTGCGCCGATAGCGGGGGAGCAGTTCTTC	CASSFAPIAGEQFF
TRBD1	TRBJ2-1	-	TRBV4-1	TGCGCCAGCAGCCAAGCCGACACGAGGGACAGGGCTCATGAGCAGTTCTTC	CASSQADTRDRAHEQFF
TRBD1	TRBJ1-5	many	TRBV4-3	TGCGCCAGCAGCCAAGATGTAGACAGGGGGACCTTGGGGTTTAATCAGCCCCAGCATTTT	CASSQDVDRGTLGFNQPQHF
-	TRBJ2-2	-	TRBV11-3	TGTGCCAGCAGCCACCGGGATAACACCGGGGAGCTGTTTTTT	CASSHRDNTGELFF